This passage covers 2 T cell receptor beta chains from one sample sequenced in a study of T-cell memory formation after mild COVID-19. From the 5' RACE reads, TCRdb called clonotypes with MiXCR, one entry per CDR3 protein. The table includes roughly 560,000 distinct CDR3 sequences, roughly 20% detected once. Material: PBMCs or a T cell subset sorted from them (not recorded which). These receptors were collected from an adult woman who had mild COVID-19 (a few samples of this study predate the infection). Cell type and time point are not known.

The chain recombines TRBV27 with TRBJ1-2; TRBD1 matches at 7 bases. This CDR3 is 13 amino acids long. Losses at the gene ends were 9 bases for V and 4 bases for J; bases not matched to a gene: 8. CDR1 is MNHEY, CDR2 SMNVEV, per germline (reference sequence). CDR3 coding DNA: TGTGCCAGTTCGCCACAGGGGACCTATGGCTACACCTTC. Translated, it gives CASSPQGTYGYTF.

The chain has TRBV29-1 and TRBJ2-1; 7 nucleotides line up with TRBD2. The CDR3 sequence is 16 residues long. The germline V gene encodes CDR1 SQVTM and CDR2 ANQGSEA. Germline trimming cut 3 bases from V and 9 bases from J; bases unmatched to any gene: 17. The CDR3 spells CSVDRISPGGGGEQFF. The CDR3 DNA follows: TGCAGCGTTGACAGGATTAGTCCTGGCGGGGGTGGTGAGCAGTTCTTC.